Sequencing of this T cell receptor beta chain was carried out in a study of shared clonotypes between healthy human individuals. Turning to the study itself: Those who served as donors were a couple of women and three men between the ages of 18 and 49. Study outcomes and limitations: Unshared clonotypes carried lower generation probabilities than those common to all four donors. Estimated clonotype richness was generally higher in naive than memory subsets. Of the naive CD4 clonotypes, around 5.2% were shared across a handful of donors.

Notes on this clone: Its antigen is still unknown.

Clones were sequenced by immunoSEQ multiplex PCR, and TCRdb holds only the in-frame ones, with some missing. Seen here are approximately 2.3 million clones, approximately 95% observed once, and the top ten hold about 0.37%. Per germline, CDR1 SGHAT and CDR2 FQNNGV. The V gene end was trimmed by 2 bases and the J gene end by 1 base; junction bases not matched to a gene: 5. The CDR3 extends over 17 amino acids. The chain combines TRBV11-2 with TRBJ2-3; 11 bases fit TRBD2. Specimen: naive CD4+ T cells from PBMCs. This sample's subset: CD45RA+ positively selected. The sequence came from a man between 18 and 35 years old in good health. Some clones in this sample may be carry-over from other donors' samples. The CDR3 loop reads CASSLPRTSGRTDTQYF. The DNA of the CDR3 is TGTGCCAGCAGCTTACCCCGGACTAGCGGGCGCACAGATACGCAGTATTTT. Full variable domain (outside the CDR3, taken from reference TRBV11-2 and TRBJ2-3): EAGVAQSPRYKIIEKRQSVAFWCNPISGHATLYWYQQILGQGPKLLIQFQNNGVVDDSQLPKDRFSAERLKGVDSTLKIQPAKLEDSAVYLCASSLPRTSGRTDTQYFGPGTRLTVL.